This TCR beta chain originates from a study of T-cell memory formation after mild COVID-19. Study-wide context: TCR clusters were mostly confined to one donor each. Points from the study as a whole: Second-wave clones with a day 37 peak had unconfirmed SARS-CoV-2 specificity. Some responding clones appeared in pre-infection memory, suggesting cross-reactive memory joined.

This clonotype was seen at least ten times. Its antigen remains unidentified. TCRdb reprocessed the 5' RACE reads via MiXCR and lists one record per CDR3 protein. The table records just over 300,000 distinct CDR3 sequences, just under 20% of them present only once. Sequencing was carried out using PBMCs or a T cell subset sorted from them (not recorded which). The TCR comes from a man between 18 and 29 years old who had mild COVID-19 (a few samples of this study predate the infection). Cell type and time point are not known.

The CDR3 DNA reads TGTGCCAGCAGTTACAACTACGAGCAGTACTTC. It is translated as CASSYNYEQYF. This chain uses TRBV6-5 with TRBJ2-7; no reliable D call. Germline CDR1 and CDR2: MNHEY and SVGAGI. The CDR3 totals 11 residues. Trimming took off 2 bases at V and 3 bases at J, with 2 bases between the two ends.